This is a list of T cell receptor beta chains from one sample in a study of monozygotic twins with inflammatory bowel disease. TCRdb reprocessed the 5' RACE reads, with one entry per CDR3 protein and no DNA. The sample shows fewer than 550,000 distinct CDR3 sequences, and 2.4% sits with its ten largest clones. Sequenced sample: blood. Receptors originate from a human donor with ulcerative colitis or Crohn's disease, or a healthy co-twin of an affected twin (not recorded which). Both conserved end residues are part of each CDR3. Each record gives: CDR3 protein, V gene, J gene.

CASSAGFYEQYF	TRBV7-2	TRBJ2-7
CASSPGADSRSTNEKLFF	TRBV5-1	TRBJ1-4
CASGDRSPSYEQYF	TRBV6-2/TRBV6-3	TRBJ2-7
CASSRKTGSNSPLHF	TRBV14	TRBJ1-6
CASSVGLAESSYNEQFF	TRBV9	TRBJ2-1
CATSDSRQGRTEAFF	TRBV24-1	TRBJ1-1
CAAGLAKNIQYF	TRBV6-2/TRBV6-3	TRBJ2-4
CASSSGWGVSNEQFF	TRBV7-3	TRBJ2-1
CASTRQGGTGELFF	TRBV28	TRBJ2-2
CASREGGSANEQFF	TRBV7-2	TRBJ2-1
CASSFPGLAGESSYNEQFF	TRBV12-3/TRBV12-4	TRBJ2-1
CASIPARVNTGELFF	TRBV7-2	TRBJ2-2
CSARTSTGELFF	TRBV20-1	TRBJ2-2
CASSPGGRESGELFF	TRBV7-3	TRBJ2-2
CASSQNAGQGKPQHF	TRBV18	TRBJ1-5
CASSPPGLGFIDTQYF	TRBV5-6	TRBJ2-3
CASSLSGRGNQPQHF	TRBV7-9	TRBJ1-5
CASSQDHQEWRKNIQYF	TRBV4-1	TRBJ2-4
CATSSGTVLSGNTIYF	TRBV15	TRBJ1-3
CAWSVLRDNSPLHF	TRBV30	TRBJ1-6
CASSTGINQPQHF	TRBV7-3	TRBJ1-5
CSARPLGGTDTQYF	TRBV20-1	TRBJ2-3
CSARTSRGQQGVAFF	TRBV20-1	TRBJ1-1
CASSLRDTAGEQYF	TRBV7-9	TRBJ2-7
CASSLGGQGNIQYF	TRBV7-9	TRBJ2-4
CATSDFDRLAANSPLHF	TRBV24-1	TRBJ1-6
CATSRDVAGRGRSGELFF	TRBV15	TRBJ2-2
CASSSLAGAYEQYF	TRBV12-3/TRBV12-4	TRBJ2-7
CASSEGDSYEQYF	TRBV7-9	TRBJ2-7
CASRPAGETYEQYF	TRBV25-1	TRBJ2-7
CATSDSLAGKLFF	TRBV24-1	TRBJ2-2
CSARSPGGFGNTEAFF	TRBV20-1	TRBJ1-1
CASSLATAWGEQFF	TRBV7-8	TRBJ2-1
CASSLVWVGGAGDTQYF	TRBV7-2	TRBJ2-3
CSARGGDNSPLHF	TRBV20-1	TRBJ1-6